A selection of T cell receptor beta chains follows, all from one sample in a study of CD8 T cells in ankylosing spondylitis. MiXCR was run by TCRdb on the 5' RACE reads, yielding one entry per CDR3 protein. The sample yields about 240,000 distinct CDR3 sequences, 8% to 9.5% seen once. The sample comprised blood, either unsorted or a sorted T cell fraction (not recorded which). These receptors were taken from a male donor with ankylosing spondylitis or in good health (not recorded which). Both conserved end residues are part of each CDR3. The order of the fields is J gene, D gene, clone size, V gene, CDR3 protein, CDR3 DNA. A D gene is named only where the DNA matches it firmly. For some rows the clone size is stated as once, few or many, or as a class when expanded; others skip it.

TRBJ1-2 | NA | NA | TRBV29-1 | CSVKGGDYGYTF | TGCAGCGTTAAGGGAGGCGACTATGGCTACACCTTC
TRBJ1-2 | NA | few | TRBV20-1 | CCARVAVGGIINYGYTF | TGCTGTGCTAGAGTGGCGGTGGGAGGGATCATTAACTATGGCTACACCTTC
TRBJ2-1 | TRBD1 | once | TRBV4-3 | CASSQGTGQGHNEQFF | TGCGCCAGCAGCCAAGGGACGGGACAGGGGCACAATGAGCAGTTCTTT
TRBJ2-1 | TRBD2 | NA | TRBV20-1 | CSARQLGRNEQFF | TGCAGTGCTAGGCAACTCGGGAGGAATGAGCAGTTCTTC
TRBJ1-2 | TRBD1 | many | TRBV19 | CASSFGQGINYGYTF | TGTGCCAGTAGTTTTGGACAGGGAATAAACTATGGCTACACCTTC
TRBJ2-5 | NA | many | TRBV5-1 | CASSLKGGGEETQYF | TGCGCCAGCAGCCTGAAGGGAGGGGGTGAAGAGACCCAGTACTTC
TRBJ1-2 | NA | many | TRBV4-3 | CASSQEPGARGYTF | TGCGCCAGCAGCCAAGAACCCGGGGCACGTGGCTACACCTTC
TRBJ1-5 | NA | many | TRBV12-3/TRBV12-4 | CASSTTTGNQPQHF | TGTGCCAGCAGTACCACGACGGGCAATCAGCCCCAGCATTTT
TRBJ1-4 | TRBD1 | NA | TRBV3-1 | CASATGGATNEKLFF | TGTGCCAGCGCAACAGGGGGAGCAACTAATGAAAAACTGTTTTTT
TRBJ1-3 | NA | many | TRBV20-1 | CSARDGQRGIEGNTIYF | TGCAGTGCTAGAGATGGGCAGCGAGGGATAGAGGGAAACACCATATATTTT
TRBJ1-2 | NA | many | TRBV20-1 | CRGGGGIGEYGYTF | TGCAGGGGGGGAGGGGGGATTGGTGAATATGGCTACACCTTC
TRBJ2-2 | NA | NA | TRBV6-5 | CASITKRGPGELFF | TGTGCCAGCATTACCAAACGGGGGCCCGGGGAGCTGTTTTTT
TRBJ2-7 | NA | NA | TRBV5-1 | CASSLVGQGLGEQYF | TGCGCCAGCAGCTTGGTCGGGCAGGGATTGGGCGAGCAGTACTTC
TRBJ2-7 | TRBD1 | many | TRBV20-1 | CSAYDRDYEQYF | TGCAGTGCCTACGACAGGGACTACGAGCAGTACTTC
TRBJ2-7 | NA | many | TRBV9 | CASSAREQGAYEQYF | TGTGCCAGCAGCGCGCGGGAGCAGGGGGCCTACGAGCAGTACTTC
TRBJ2-1 | NA | many | TRBV5-1 | CASSTPGGNEQFF | TGCGCCAGCAGCACACCGGGCGGGAATGAGCAGTTCTTC
TRBJ2-1 | TRBD1 | NA | TRBV19 | CASNPGQGTEQFF | TGTGCCAGTAACCCGGGACAGGGTACGGAACAGTTCTTC
TRBJ2-5 | TRBD2 | many | TRBV7-9 | CASGSGSGGETQYF | TGTGCCAGCGGTAGCGGGAGTGGAGGAGAGACCCAGTACTTC
TRBJ2-5 | TRBD1 | many | TRBV7-9 | CASSSQGVQETQYF | TGTGCCAGCAGCTCTCAGGGGGTACAAGAGACCCAGTACTTC
TRBJ2-1 | NA | many | TRBV12-3/TRBV12-4 | CASKGWDYNEQFF | TGTGCCAGCAAGGGATGGGACTACAATGAGCAGTTCTTC
TRBJ2-7 | TRBD2 | many | TRBV10-3 | CAIGLAGANEQYF | TGTGCCATCGGACTAGCGGGAGCAAACGAGCAGTACTTC
TRBJ2-1 | TRBD2 | NA | TRBV10-3 | CAISLLAVNNEQFF | TGTGCCATCAGTCTTCTAGCGGTGAACAATGAGCAGTTCTTC
TRBJ2-2 | NA | NA | TRBV21-1 | CASRPNIAVYTGELFF | TGTGCCAGCAGGCCCAATATCGCGGTCTACACCGGGGAGCTGTTTTTT
TRBJ1-3 | NA | many | TRBV12-3/TRBV12-4 | CASSESSAGNTIYF | TGTGCCAGCAGTGAGAGTTCTGCTGGAAACACCATATATTTT
TRBJ2-3 | NA | few | TRBV12-3/TRBV12-4 | CASSPKRYREVDTQYF | TGTGCCAGCAGTCCCAAAAGGTATAGGGAGGTAGATACGCAGTATTTT
TRBJ1-1 | NA | many | TRBV12-3/TRBV12-4 | CASSLGGPGTNTEAFF | TGTGCCAGCAGTTTAGGAGGGCCGGGTACCAACACTGAAGCTTTCTTT
TRBJ2-3 | NA | many | TRBV6-5 | CASSYSSGTDTQYF | TGTGCCAGCAGTTACTCCAGCGGCACAGATACGCAGTATTTT
TRBJ1-1 | NA | many | TRBV20-1 | CSASWGTEAFF | TGCAGTGCTAGCTGGGGCACTGAAGCTTTCTTT
TRBJ2-7 | NA | NA | TRBV7-2 | CASSLAQTHEQYF | TGTGCCAGCAGCTTAGCACAGACCCACGAGCAGTACTTC
TRBJ2-1 | NA | many | TRBV20-1 | CSARDRGVEQFF | TGCAGTGCTAGAGATCGAGGGGTTGAGCAGTTCTTC
TRBJ2-1 | NA | many | TRBV29-1 | CSVGWRGEQFF | TGCAGCGTTGGGTGGCGGGGTGAGCAGTTCTTC
TRBJ1-3 | NA | few | TRBV20-1 | CSASQRDSGNTIYF | TGCAGTGCTAGTCAGAGAGACTCTGGAAACACCATATATTTT
TRBJ2-2 | NA | many | TRBV5-6 | CASSLGVGSYTGELFF | TGTGCCAGCAGCTTGGGGGTAGGCAGTTACACCGGGGAGCTGTTTTTT
TRBJ2-3 | TRBD2 | many | TRBV20-1 | CSARLAASTDTQYF | TGCAGTGCTAGACTAGCGGCTAGCACAGATACGCAGTATTTT
TRBJ2-3 | NA | NA | TRBV30 | CAWSVPGAGPTDTQYF | TGTGCCTGGAGTGTCCCAGGGGCAGGCCCCACAGATACGCAGTATTTT
TRBJ2-7 | NA | NA | TRBV18 | CASSPPGRDFYEQYF | TGTGCCAGCTCACCACCGGGACGGGACTTCTACGAGCAGTACTTC
TRBJ1-2 | TRBD1 | few | TRBV12-3/TRBV12-4 | CASRAQGALGYTF | TGTGCCAGCAGGGCACAGGGGGCTTTGGGCTACACCTTC
TRBJ1-1 | TRBD1 | many | TRBV6-5 | CASSPQGGEAFF | TGTGCCAGCAGCCCCCAGGGGGGTGAAGCTTTCTTT
TRBJ1-2 | TRBD1 | few | TRBV20-1 | CSARGSDRGLRGYTF | TGCAGTGCTAGAGGATCGGACAGGGGGCTAAGAGGCTACACCTTC
TRBJ2-1 | TRBD2 | few | TRBV5-1 | CASSTSGRADEQFF | TGCGCCAGCTCTACTAGCGGGAGGGCCGATGAGCAGTTCTTC
TRBJ2-2 | NA | few | TRBV24-1 | CATRDTSTGELFF | TGTGCCACCCGGGACACCTCCACCGGGGAGCTGTTTTTT
TRBJ1-1 | NA | few | TRBV20-1 | CSARDETGDTEAFF | TGCAGTGCTAGAGATGAGACTGGGGACACTGAAGCTTTCTTT